A single sample is the source of the 23 T cell receptor beta chains below, sequenced in a study of beta chain features in type 1 diabetes. Study-wide points: Within each of all four CD4+ subsets, Type 1 diabetes patients had TCRB CDR3s that were moderately but significantly shorter.

These TCRs are of unknown antigen specificity. Expressed TCRB transcripts got sequenced, as all isolated RNA was reverse transcribed. Clones were read by immunoSEQ multiplex PCR, and TCRdb kept only the in-frame ones, dropping some. The data contain a few hundred thousand clones, about a sixth of them singletons. The sequenced sample consisted of naive CD4+ T cells from blood. These receptors originate from a man younger than 40 with type 1 diabetes.

The gene calls are TRBV28 and TRBJ2-5, with 8 bases that match TRBD2. CDR3 length equals 17 residues. The V gene's germline CDR1 is MDHEN and CDR2 SYDVKM. Germline trimming cut 6 bases from V and 2 bases from J; bases unmatched to any gene: 14. This chain's CDR3 is CASSPPYGRGGQETQYF. CDR3 DNA: TGTGCCAGCAGCCCTCCATACGGGAGGGGGGGTCAAGAGACCCAGTACTTC.

The genes are TRBV14 and TRBJ2-1, with D possibly TRBD1 on 6 matching bases. The CDR3 spans 16 residues. Germline values: CDR1 SGHDN, CDR2 FVKESK. Deletions cut 4 bases from V and 3 bases from J, with 16 bases between. CDR3 nucleotides: TGTGCCAGCAGCCCAGCACAGGGATCTTTCTACAATGAGCAGTTCTTC. It translates to CASSPAQGSFYNEQFF.

This clone has a handful of counts. The chain is built from TRBV5-4 and TRBJ2-7, with 12 bases lining up with TRBD2. V lost 4 bases, J lost 6 bases, and 8 bases stayed unmatched. Germline CDR1 reads SGHNT; CDR2 reads YYREEE (reference sequence). The CDR3 totals 15 residues. The CDR3 coding sequence is TGTGCCAGCAGCGTGACTAGCGGGAGATCTGGCGAGCAGTACTTC. Translation gives CASSVTSGRSGEQYF.

This chain links TRBV29-1 with TRBJ2-1; D is perhaps TRBD1 or TRBD2 (6 bases each). The germline gives CDR1 SQVTM, CDR2 ANQGSEA. CDR3 size: 16 residues. V was clipped by 3 bases and J by 0 bases, with 15 bases between them. CDR3 residues: CSVDRGLGVSYNEQFF. In DNA form, the CDR3 reads TGCAGCGTTGACCGGGGGCTCGGAGTCTCCTACAATGAGCAGTTCTTC.

The table lists this clone with a few counts. V usage is TRBV7-8 and J usage is TRBJ1-1; TRBD1 matches 7 bases. The CDR3 has 13 amino acids. CDR1 and CDR2 from the germline V gene are SGHVS and FQNEAQ. Germline trimming cut 8 bases from V and 0 bases from J; bases unmatched to any gene: 3. The CDR3 region has the DNA TGTGCCAGCCTCCAGGGGGTGAACACTGAAGCTTTCTTT. Protein sequence: CASLQGVNTEAFF.

This clone occurred a few times. The chain combines TRBV30 with TRBJ2-4, with 7 positions matching TRBD1. Germline CDR1 and CDR2: GTSNPN and SVGIG (reference sequence). The CDR3 sequence is 13 residues long. V was clipped by 2 bases and J by 5 bases; unmatched bases: 3. CDR3 in amino acids: CAWSRDSQNIQYF. The CDR3 DNA reads as TGTGCCTGGAGTAGGGACAGCCAAAACATTCAGTACTTC. Supplemented by reference TRBV30 and TRBJ2-4, the full variable domain reads SQTIHQWPATLVQPVGSPLSLECTVEGTSNPNLYWYRQAAGRGLQLLFYSVGIGQISSEVPQNLSASRPQDRQFILSSKKLLLSDSGFYLCAWSRDSQNIQYFGAGTRLSVL.

This chain links TRBV29-1 with TRBJ1-5; the D is unclear. The germline V and J ends were trimmed by 7 bases and 0 bases, with 7 bases remaining between them. Germline-derived CDR1 and CDR2 are SQVTM and ANQGSEA. CDR3 size: 12 residues. The CDR3 bases are TGCAGCGCCGGGAATAGCAATCAGCCCCAGCATTTT. Translation gives CSAGNSNQPQHF.

This clone was detected once. The junction shows a germline mismatch at one end, possibly a read error. The chain has TRBV30 and TRBJ2-1; weak D call: TRBD2 (6 bases). CDR3 length equals 11 residues. Germline CDR1 reads GTSNPN; CDR2 reads SVGIG (reference sequence). CDR3 sequence reads: CAAAGYNEQLF. In DNA, the CDR3 is TGTGCCGCAGCGGGTTACAATGAGCAGCTCTTC.

V and J are TRBV18 and TRBJ2-3; TRBD2 aligns across 8 bases. Germline CDR1 reads KGHSH; CDR2 reads LQKENI. This CDR3 comprises 15 residues. The J segment lost 4 bases and the V segment lost 8 bases, leaving 11 bases of the junction unmatched. CDR3 sequence (DNA): TGTGCCAGCCCCCCGGTGGCGGGAGGAGCAGATACGCAGTATTTT. Translation gives CASPPVAGGADTQYF.

The chain carries TRBV7-2 and TRBJ2-5; D is perhaps TRBD2 (5 bases). This CDR3 is 15 amino acids long. Trimming removed 5 bases from V and 3 bases from J, with 16 bases in between. CDR1 is SGHTA and CDR2 is FQGNSA in the germline V gene. The CDR3 sequence is CASSMSEQREETQYF. CDR3 sequence (DNA): TGTGCCAGCAGCATGAGTGAACAGAGGGAAGAGACCCAGTACTTC.

The V call is TRBV28, the J call TRBJ1-2, with 7 bases that match TRBD1. Germline assignment: CDR1 MDHEN and CDR2 SYDVKM. The CDR3 totals 15 residues. With 3 bases clipped from V and 4 bases from J, the junction kept 8 bases outside the gene matches. The DNA for the CDR3 is TGTGCCAGCAGTTTGCTAAATACAGGGGTCTATGGCTACACCTTC. It yields the protein CASSLLNTGVYGYTF.

This clone was seen a few times. The rearrangement joins TRBV20-1 to TRBJ1-2; no clear D gene. The CDR3 totals 11 residues. V was cut by 8 bases and J by 2 bases, with 9 bases left in between. In germline, CDR1 is DFQATT, CDR2 SNEGSKA (reference sequence). The CDR3 nucleotides are TGCAGTCTAGATAGGAACTATGGCTACACCTTC. Protein product: CSLDRNYGYTF.

The chain combines TRBV7-2 with TRBJ2-7; 9 bases fit TRBD1. With V trimmed by 6 bases and J by 3 bases, 6 bases remained unmatched. In germline, CDR1 is SGHTA, CDR2 FQGNSA. This CDR3 region has 14 residues. The CDR3 here is CASRTGGLNYEQYF. Written as DNA, the CDR3 is TGTGCCAGCAGGACAGGGGGTTTGAACTACGAGCAGTACTTC.

V is TRBV9 and J is TRBJ2-3, with 8 positions matching TRBD1. CDR1 SGDLS and CDR2 YYNGEE come from the germline V gene. The CDR3 is 15 amino acids. The ends lost 0 bases at V and 2 bases at J; junction bases unmatched: 2. This chain's CDR3 is CASSVDRGNTDTQYF. The CDR3 bases are TGTGCCAGCAGCGTAGACAGGGGGAACACAGATACGCAGTATTTT. The whole variable domain, remainder taken from reference TRBV9 and TRBJ2-3, is DSGVTQTPKHLITATGQRVTLRCSPRSGDLSVYWYQQSLDQGLQFLIQYYNGEERAKGNILERFSAQQFPDLHSELNLSSLELGDSALYFCASSVDRGNTDTQYFGPGTRLTVL.

This clone was seen more than once but under ten times. V is TRBV28 and J is TRBJ2-7; D is ambiguous. The germline V and J ends were trimmed by 2 bases and 6 bases, with 17 bases remaining between them. Germline V gene data show CDR1 as MDHEN and CDR2 as SYDVKM. CDR3 size: 15 residues. In nucleotides, the CDR3 is TGTGCCAGCAGTTTAAGGTCAGGTGCTTTTTCCGAGCAGTACTTC. It translates to CASSLRSGAFSEQYF.

J is TRBJ2-7 and V is TRBV30, with D perhaps given as TRBD1 or TRBD2 (6 bases each). The V and J ends lost 4 bases and 3 bases respectively, with 19 bases between them. Germline CDR1 is GTSNPN and CDR2 is SVGIG (reference sequence). CDR3 size: 15 residues. CDR3 sequence (DNA): TGTGCCTGGACCCCGAGGGGGGCTAGGAACTACGAGCAGTACTTC. Translation gives CAWTPRGARNYEQYF.

The chain recombines TRBV29-1 with TRBJ2-7; TRBD1 matches 9 bases. Germline CDR1 and CDR2: SQVTM and ANQGSEA. This CDR3 region has 12 residues. The junction had 5 bases not matched to a gene; V was cut back by 7 bases and J by 4 bases. The CDR3 DNA follows: TGCAGCGCTCGGGACAGGGTTTACGAGCAGTACTTC. It yields the protein CSARDRVYEQYF.

The rearrangement links TRBV9 to TRBJ2-2; TRBD2 might be the D (6 bases). Trimming removed 0 bases from V and 2 bases from J, with 14 bases in between. Germline-derived CDR1 and CDR2 are SGDLS and YYNGEE. CDR3 length equals 17 residues. The CDR3 reads CASSVATGGANTGELFF. CDR3 DNA: TGTGCCAGCAGCGTAGCTACTGGCGGGGCAAACACCGGGGAGCTGTTTTTT.

Only a few counts were recorded for this clone. The V call is TRBV29-1, the J call TRBJ2-1; TRBD2 agrees at 15 bases. CDR3 length equals 17 residues. In germline, CDR1 is SQVTM, CDR2 ANQGSEA. The J segment lost 10 bases and the V segment lost 3 bases, leaving 13 bases of the junction unmatched. The DNA of the CDR3 is TGCAGCGTTGACTACCTTGGGGGACTAGCGGGAGGTCGGGAGCAGTTCTTC. This codes for CSVDYLGGLAGGREQFF.

In its sample, this clone was seen a few times. The chain uses TRBV18 and TRBJ2-7; D not resolved. The germline CDR1 and CDR2 sequences are KGHSH and LQKENI. Trimming removed 4 bases at V and 3 bases at J, with 10 bases between. The CDR3 has 13 amino acids. CDR3 DNA: TGTGCCAGCTCACAGGGTCTTGGCTACGAGCAGTACTTC. Protein product: CASSQGLGYEQYF.

The rearrangement uses TRBV6-5 and TRBJ2-5; weak D call: TRBD2 (5 bases). The CDR3 is 13 residues long. CDR1 and CDR2 from the germline V gene are MNHEY and SVGAGI. With 6 bases removed from V and 7 bases from J, the gap between germline ends came to 15 bases. DNA for the CDR3: TGTGCCAGCAGAAGACAAGTTGAGGGGACCCAGTACTTC. Translation gives CASRRQVEGTQYF.

This clone occurred a few times. CDR3 in amino acids: CASSHTTGEEYEQYF. The DNA of the CDR3 is TGTGCCAGCAGCCACACGACAGGGGAGGAGTACGAGCAGTACTTC. This rearrangement joins TRBV4-2 to TRBJ2-7; TRBD1 aligns across 8 bases. The germline V gene has CDR1 LGHNA and CDR2 YNFKEQ. V was pared by 3 bases and J by 4 bases, with 8 bases of the junction left unmatched. The CDR3 contains 15 residues.

This clone was detected a few times. The chain links TRBV14 to TRBJ2-1; 7 bases are a match to TRBD2. This CDR3 is built from 16 residues. Trimming at V came to 0 bases and at J to 3 bases, leaving 5 bases not matched to a gene. Germline V CDR1 and CDR2: SGHDN, FVKESK. CDR3 amino acids: CASSQDSGSGYNEQFF. In DNA, the CDR3 is TGTGCCAGCAGCCAAGATAGCGGGTCTGGCTACAATGAGCAGTTCTTC.